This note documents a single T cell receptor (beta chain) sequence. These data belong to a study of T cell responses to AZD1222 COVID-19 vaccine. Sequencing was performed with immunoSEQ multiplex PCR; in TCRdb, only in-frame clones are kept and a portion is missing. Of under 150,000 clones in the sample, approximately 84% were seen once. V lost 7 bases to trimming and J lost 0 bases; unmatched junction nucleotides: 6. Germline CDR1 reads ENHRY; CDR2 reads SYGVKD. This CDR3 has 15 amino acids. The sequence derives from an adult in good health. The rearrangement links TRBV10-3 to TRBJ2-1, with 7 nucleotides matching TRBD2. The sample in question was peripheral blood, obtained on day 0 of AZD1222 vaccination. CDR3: CAINTRGSSYNEQFF. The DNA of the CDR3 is TGTGCCATCAATACGCGGGGGAGCTCCTACAATGAGCAGTTCTTC.